Listed below are T cell receptor beta chains from one sample, sequenced in a study of T cells in Graves' hyperthyroidism and ophthalmopathy. MiXCR was run by TCRdb on the multiplex PCR reads, yielding one entry per CDR3 protein. The table records roughly 580,000 distinct CDR3 sequences, approximately 13% of them present only once. The sample was blood. The receptors originated from a woman in her 30s with Graves' hyperthyroidism that later progressed to Graves' ophthalmopathy. The CDR3 runs from the conserved cysteine through the conserved F or W. Fields, in order: D gene, clone size, J gene, V gene, CDR3 DNA, CDR3 protein. The D gene is left open where the match is weak. Clone size is shown for a subset of rows, as once, few, many or a class of expanded clone.

TRBD1 many TRBJ1-5 TRBV19 TGTGCCAGTAGTTCGGGACAGGGGGCCGTCCAGCCCCAGCATTTT CASSSGQGAVQPQHF
- many TRBJ1-1 TRBV30 TGTGCCTGGAGGGGGTCGGGGCCCACTGAAGCTTTCTTT CAWRGSGPTEAFF
TRBD2 many TRBJ2-5 TRBV10-3 TGTGCCATCAGTGACCGGACTAGCGGGACCATGGGGGAGACCCAGTACTTC CAISDRTSGTMGETQYF
- many TRBJ2-7 TRBV19 TGTGCCAGTAGTCGGGACTCAAACTACGAGCAGTACTTC CASSRDSNYEQYF
- many TRBJ2-7 TRBV11-3 TGTGCCAGCAGCCCATATGGGGTTCCCTACGAGCAGTACTTC CASSPYGVPYEQYF
- many TRBJ2-5 TRBV19 TGTGCCAGTAGTATGAGTCTGCAAGAGACCCAGTACTTC CASSMSLQETQYF
TRBD2 - TRBJ2-1 TRBV18 TGTGCCAGCTCACCTGGGGCAGCGGGAGAAGATTACAATGAGCAGTTCTTC CASSPGAAGEDYNEQFF
- - TRBJ2-7 TRBV19 TGTGCCAGTAGTATCGGGGTGAGCTCCTACGAGCAGTACTTC CASSIGVSSYEQYF
- few TRBJ1-2 TRBV18 TGTGCCAGCTCACAAACGGACACTACTAACTATGGCTACACCTTC CASSQTDTTNYGYTF
- few TRBJ1-6 TRBV27 TGTGCCAGCAGTGAGGGGAGGTCCTATAATTCACCCCTCCACTTT CASSEGRSYNSPLHF
TRBD2 few TRBJ2-5 TRBV20-1 TGCAGTGCCCGGAGAGCGGGAGGTGGTGAGACCCAGTACTTC CSARRAGGGETQYF
TRBD2 few TRBJ2-7 TRBV19 TGTGCCAGTAGTAGGACTAGCGGGAACAACTACGAGCAGTACTTC CASSRTSGNNYEQYF
- - TRBJ1-2 TRBV28 TGTGCCAGCACAGGGCAAAAACCTATCGGCTACACCTTC CASTGQKPIGYTF
TRBD1 few TRBJ2-1 TRBV5-1 TGCGCCAGCAGCATTGGACAGGGGAATGAGCAGTTCTTC CASSIGQGNEQFF
- many TRBJ2-1 TRBV5-1 TGCGCCAGCAGCGAACCGGGTAGCTCCTACAATGAGCAGTTCTTC CASSEPGSSYNEQFF
- - TRBJ1-2 TRBV20-1 TGCAGTGTTCCAAGGTCGGGGGGGGCTGGCTACACCTTC CSVPRSGGAGYTF
TRBD2 many TRBJ2-1 TRBV7-2 TGTGCCAGCAGCTCGACTAGCGGCCAATACAATGAGCAGTTCTTC CASSSTSGQYNEQFF
TRBD2 many TRBJ2-5 TRBV19 TGTGCCAGTAGTACAGTCCCGGGACTAGCGGGAGTGAGCCAAGGGACCCAGTACTTC CASSTVPGLAGVSQGTQYF
- many TRBJ1-1 TRBV20-1 TGCAGTGCTAGAGATTGGCAGGGGAACACTGAAGCTTTCTTT CSARDWQGNTEAFF
- - TRBJ1-5 TRBV28 TGTGCCAGCAGCGCGGCAGGCGGAGGAATGCAGCCCCAGCATTTT CASSAAGGGMQPQHF